This TCR beta chain was found in a study of human T cells and chemical hapten exposure. Overall study context: Application of 0.01% DPC to the upper back was done by patch test, with a reading at 6 days.

V lost 3 bases and J lost 5, with 10 bases in between. Germline V gene lookup returns CDR1 SQVTM and CDR2 ANQGSEA. This CDR3 spans 12 amino acids. The sample holds a few counts of this clonotype. Time point denoted: patch test 1, 2 weeks after DPC sensitization. Treatment: therapeutic diphenylcyclopropenone sensitization with weekly scalp DPC. MiXCR was run by TCRdb on the RACE reads, yielding one entry per CDR3 protein. The data show 150,000 to 200,000 distinct CDR3 sequences, about 14% seen once. This receptor was obtained from a woman under 40 with alopecia areata. Some clones in this sample may be carry-over from other donors' samples. Sequences were derived from whole blood, sampled in connection with sensitization to the hapten diphenylcyclopropenone (DPC). The rearrangement uses TRBV29-1 and TRBJ1-1; possibly TRBD1 for D (5 bases). Here the CDR3 reads CSVDGEGTEAFF. The DNA of the CDR3 is TGCAGCGTTGACGGGGAGGGGACTGAAGCTTTCTTT.